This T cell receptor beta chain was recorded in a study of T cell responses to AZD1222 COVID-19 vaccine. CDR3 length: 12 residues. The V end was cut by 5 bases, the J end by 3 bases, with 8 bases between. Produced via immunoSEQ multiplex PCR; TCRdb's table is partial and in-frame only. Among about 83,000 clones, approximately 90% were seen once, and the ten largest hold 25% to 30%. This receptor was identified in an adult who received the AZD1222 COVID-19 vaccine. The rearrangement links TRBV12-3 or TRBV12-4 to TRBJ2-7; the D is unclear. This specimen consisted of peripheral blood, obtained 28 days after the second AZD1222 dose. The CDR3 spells CASSPDHYEQYF. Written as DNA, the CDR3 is TGTGCCAGCAGTCCTGATCACTACGAGCAGTACTTC.